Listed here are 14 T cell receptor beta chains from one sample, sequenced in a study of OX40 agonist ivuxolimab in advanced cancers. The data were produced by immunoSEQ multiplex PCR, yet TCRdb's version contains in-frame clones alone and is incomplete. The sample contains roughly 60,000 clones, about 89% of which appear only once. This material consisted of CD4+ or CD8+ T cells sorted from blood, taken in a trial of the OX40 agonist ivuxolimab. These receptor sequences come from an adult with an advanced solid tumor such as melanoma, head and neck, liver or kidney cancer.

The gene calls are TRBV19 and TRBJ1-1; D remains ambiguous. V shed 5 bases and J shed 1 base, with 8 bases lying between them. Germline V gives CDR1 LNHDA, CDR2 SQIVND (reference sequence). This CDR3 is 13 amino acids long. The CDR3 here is CASSVQTNTEAFF. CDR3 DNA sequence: TGTGCCAGTAGTGTACAGACGAACACTGAAGCTTTCTTT.

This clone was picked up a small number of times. CDR3 sequence (DNA): TGTGCCAGCAGCTTAGAAGGGCAGTACCACGAGCAGTACTTC. Its translation: CASSLEGQYHEQYF. The V call is TRBV7-8, the J call TRBJ2-7, with D unresolved. Per germline, CDR1 SGHVS and CDR2 FQNEAQ. The CDR3 totals 14 residues. V dropped 1 base and J dropped 5 bases, with 12 bases sitting between them.

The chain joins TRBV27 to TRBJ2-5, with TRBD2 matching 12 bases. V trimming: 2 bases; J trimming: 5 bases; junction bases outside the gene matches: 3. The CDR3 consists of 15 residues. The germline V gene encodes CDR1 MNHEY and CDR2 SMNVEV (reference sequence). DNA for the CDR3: TGTGCCAGCAGTTTACTAGCGGGAGGGCTTGAGACCCAGTACTTC. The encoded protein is CASSLLAGGLETQYF.

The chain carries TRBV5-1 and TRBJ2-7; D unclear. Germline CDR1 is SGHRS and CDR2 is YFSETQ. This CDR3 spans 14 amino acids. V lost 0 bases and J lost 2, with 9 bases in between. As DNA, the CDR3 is TGCGCCAGCAGCTTGGTACGGAATCCCTACGAGCAGTACTTC. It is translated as CASSLVRNPYEQYF. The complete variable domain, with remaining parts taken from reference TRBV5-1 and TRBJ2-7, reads KAGVTQTPRYLIKTRGQQVTLSCSPISGHRSVSWYQQTPGQGLQFLFEYFSETQRNKGNFPGRFSGRQFSNSRSEMNVSTLELGDSALYLCASSLVRNPYEQYFGPGTRLTVT.

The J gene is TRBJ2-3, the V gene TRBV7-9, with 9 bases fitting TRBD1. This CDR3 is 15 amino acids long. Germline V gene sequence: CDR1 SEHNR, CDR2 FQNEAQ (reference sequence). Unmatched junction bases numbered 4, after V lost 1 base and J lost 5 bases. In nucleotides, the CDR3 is TGTGCCAGCAGCTTAGGGACAGGGGCTGGAGATACGCAGTATTTT. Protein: CASSLGTGAGDTQYF.

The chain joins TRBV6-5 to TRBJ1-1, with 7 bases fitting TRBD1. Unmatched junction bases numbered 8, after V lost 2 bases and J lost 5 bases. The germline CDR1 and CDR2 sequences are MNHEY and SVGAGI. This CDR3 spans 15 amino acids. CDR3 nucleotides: TGTGCCAGCAGTTACGGCAGACAGGGAAGAACTGAAGCTTTCTTT. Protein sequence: CASSYGRQGRTEAFF.

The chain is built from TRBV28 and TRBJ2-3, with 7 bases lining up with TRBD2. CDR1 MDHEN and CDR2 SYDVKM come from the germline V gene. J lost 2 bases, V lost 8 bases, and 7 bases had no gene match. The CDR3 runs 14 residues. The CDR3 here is CASLVAGSTDTQYF. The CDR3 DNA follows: TGTGCCAGCCTGGTAGCGGGTTCCACAGATACGCAGTATTTT.

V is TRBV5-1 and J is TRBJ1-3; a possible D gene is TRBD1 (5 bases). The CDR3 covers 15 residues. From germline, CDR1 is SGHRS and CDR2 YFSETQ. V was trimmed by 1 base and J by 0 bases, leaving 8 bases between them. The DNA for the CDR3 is TGCGCCAGCAGCTTGAGGGGTCTCTCTGGAAACACCATATATTTT. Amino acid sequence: CASSLRGLSGNTIYF. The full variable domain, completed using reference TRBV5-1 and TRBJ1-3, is KAGVTQTPRYLIKTRGQQVTLSCSPISGHRSVSWYQQTPGQGLQFLFEYFSETQRNKGNFPGRFSGRQFSNSRSEMNVSTLELGDSALYLCASSLRGLSGNTIYFGEGSWLTVV.

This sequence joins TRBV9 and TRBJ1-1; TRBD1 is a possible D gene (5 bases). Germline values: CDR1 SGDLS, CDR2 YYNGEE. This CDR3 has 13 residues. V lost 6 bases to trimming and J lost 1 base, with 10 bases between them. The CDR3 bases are TGTGCCAGCACTAGGGGCCCGAACACTGAAGCTTTCTTT. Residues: CASTRGPNTEAFF.

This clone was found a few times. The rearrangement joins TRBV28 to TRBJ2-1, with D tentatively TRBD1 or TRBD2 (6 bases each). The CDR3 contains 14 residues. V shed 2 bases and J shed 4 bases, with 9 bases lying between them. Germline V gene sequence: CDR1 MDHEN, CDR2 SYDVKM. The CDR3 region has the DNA TGTGCCAGCAGTTTAGGGGGGCAGTACAATGAGCAGTTCTTC. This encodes CASSLGGQYNEQFF. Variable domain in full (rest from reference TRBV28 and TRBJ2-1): DVKVTQSSRYLVKRTGEKVFLECVQDMDHENMFWYRQDPGLGLRLIYFSYDVKMKEKGDIPEGYSVSREKKERFSLILESASTNQTSMYLCASSLGGQYNEQFFGPGTRLTVL.

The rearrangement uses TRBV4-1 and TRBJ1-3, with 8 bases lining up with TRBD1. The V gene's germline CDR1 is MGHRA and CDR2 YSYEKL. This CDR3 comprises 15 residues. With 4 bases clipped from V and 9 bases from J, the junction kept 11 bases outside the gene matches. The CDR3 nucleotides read TGCGCCAGCAGCCTTTTCGGGACAGGCCTTGGCACCATATATTTT. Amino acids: CASSLFGTGLGTIYF.

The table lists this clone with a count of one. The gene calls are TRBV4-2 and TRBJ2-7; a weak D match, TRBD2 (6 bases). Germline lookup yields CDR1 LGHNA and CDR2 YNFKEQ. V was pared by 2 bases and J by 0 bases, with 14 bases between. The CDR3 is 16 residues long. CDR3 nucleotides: TGTGCCAGCAGCCAAATTCCGGGACTGGTCTCCTACGAGCAGTACTTC. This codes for CASSQIPGLVSYEQYF.

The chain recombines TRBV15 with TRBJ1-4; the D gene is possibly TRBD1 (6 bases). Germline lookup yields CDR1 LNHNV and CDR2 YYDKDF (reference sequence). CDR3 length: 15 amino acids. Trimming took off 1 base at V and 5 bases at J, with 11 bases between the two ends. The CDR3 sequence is CATSRGQAQNEKLFF. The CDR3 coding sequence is TGTGCCACCAGCAGAGGACAGGCTCAAAATGAAAAACTGTTTTTT.

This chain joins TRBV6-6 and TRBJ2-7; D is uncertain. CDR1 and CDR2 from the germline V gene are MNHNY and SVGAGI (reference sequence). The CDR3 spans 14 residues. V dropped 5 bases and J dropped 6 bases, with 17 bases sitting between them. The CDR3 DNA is TGTGCCAGCAGTAACGTCAACCTGGTTGCCGAGCAGTACTTC. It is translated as CASSNVNLVAEQYF.